This T cell receptor beta chain was captured in a study of blood T cell repertoires in COVID-19 (dated by TCRdb to 2020 to 2021). Context from the whole study: Samples from collaborators originated in the United States, Italy and Spain and spanned both the acute and convalescent phases of COVID-19. Subjects who had been exposed to COVID-19, were actively infected with it, or had recovered from it provided the deeply sampled blood TCRbeta repertoires that made up the dataset. A freely available public database, intended as a resource for researchers studying the immune response to SARS-CoV-2, is where the repertoires were released. Sample metadata almost always included a de-identified subject ID, COVID-19 status, age in years and sex. Where HLA class I and class II types were available, the types were taken from metadata supplied by the sample provider, not from assay-based typing. The material from the prospective study consisted of cDNA or gDNA derived from T cells, B-cell-depleted T cells, or PBMCs. Samples were obtained from the ongoing ImmuneRACE study (first 160 participants) and from roughly 1,300 subjects provided by 6 global collaborators.

With respect to this clone: Which antigen it targets is not known. Base qualities were left out, and no much larger clone turns up one base away.

TCRbeta CDR3 regions were amplified from genomic DNA using the immunoSEQ Assay, a bias-controlled multiplex PCR. The paper's processing steps were these. Within the assay, amplification of reference gene primers was used to estimate how many nucleated cells each sample contained. Sequence reads were collapsed and filtered to measure the absolute abundance of every unique TCRbeta CDR3 rearrangement. For each sample, productive Simpson clonality was calculated as the square root of Simpson's diversity index across productive rearrangements. The immuneACCESS repertoire file appears here via TCRdb, limited to in-frame rearrangements. These files lack a portion of the clones; in checked studies, under half of the deficit traces to unresolved V genes, and the cause of the others is not known. The DNA was the basis for D and trimming; V, J and clone size are from that table. Counted in this sample were fewer than 250,000 clones; about 88% of them appeared once. The ten biggest clones cover over 1.5% of the sample.

CDR3 length: 15 amino acids, cysteine to phenylalanine. The CDR3 DNA has 45 bases and is translated from base 1. CDR1 and CDR2, looked up from the germline V gene, are SGHRS and YFSETQ. V is pruned by 5 bases and J by 9 bases, leaving 12 bases of the junction without a gene match. The collaborating institutions used their own protocols to collect whole blood in K2EDTA tubes. For TCRbeta analysis, collaborator samples were shipped as frozen whole blood, as isolated PBMCs, or as DNA extracted from either sample type. Beyond this particular receptor, the publication reports: The amount of clinical and demographic metadata varied by source and participant and was provided uncurated.

This clonotype was obtained from a man between 65 and 85 years old with acute or convalescent COVID-19. The rearranged chain carries TRBV5-1 and TRBJ2-1, and 9 bases in between align with TRBD2. What was sequenced was peripheral blood. The nucleotide sequence reads TGCGCCAGCAGTGAAATAGCGGGAGCAGATGTTGAGCAGTTCTTC. Its protein is CASSEIAGADVEQFF. Full variable domain (CDR3 extended with the reference TRBV5-1 and TRBJ2-1 proteins): KAGVTQTPRYLIKTRGQQVTLSCSPISGHRSVSWYQQTPGQGLQFLFEYFSETQRNKGNFPGRFSGRQFSNSRSEMNVSTLELGDSALYLCASSEIAGADVEQFFGPGTRLTVL.